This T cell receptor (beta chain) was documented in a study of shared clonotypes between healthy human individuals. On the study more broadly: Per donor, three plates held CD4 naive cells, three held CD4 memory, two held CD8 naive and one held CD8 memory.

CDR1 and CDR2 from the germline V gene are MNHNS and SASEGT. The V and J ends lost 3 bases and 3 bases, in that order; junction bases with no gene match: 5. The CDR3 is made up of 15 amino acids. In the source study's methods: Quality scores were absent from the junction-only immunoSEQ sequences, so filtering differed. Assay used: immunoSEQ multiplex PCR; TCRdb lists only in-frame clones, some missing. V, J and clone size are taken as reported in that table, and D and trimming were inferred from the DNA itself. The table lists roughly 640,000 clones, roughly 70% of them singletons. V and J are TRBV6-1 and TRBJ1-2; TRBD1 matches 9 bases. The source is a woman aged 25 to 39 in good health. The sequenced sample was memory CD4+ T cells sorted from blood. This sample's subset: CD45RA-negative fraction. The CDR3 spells CASSERTGEHYGYTF. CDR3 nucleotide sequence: TGTGCCAGCAGTGAGAGGACAGGGGAGCACTATGGCTACACCTTC.